This T cell receptor beta chain appears in the sequencing data of a study of STAT3 mutations in large granular lymphocyte leukemia. Study-level background: Roughly half of the longitudinally sequenced T-LGLL patients carried detectable canonical activating STAT3 mutations. More than half of T-LGLL patients received immunosuppressive therapy. Findings and limits, study-wide: Every T-cell large granular lymphocyte leukemia patient had at least one immunodominant TCR beta clonotype. In about 30% of the 18 patients, new TCR clonotypes emerged after therapy. Some patients had persisting codominant clonotypes that could mask small clones.

The CDR3 runs 12 residues. Trimming stripped 2 bases from V and 7 bases from J, with 6 bases between. Germline CDR1 MDHEN, CDR2 SYDVKM. This clone was observed a handful of times. Its specificity is unknown. Repertoires were generated with immunoSEQ multiplex PCR, while TCRdb's copy carries only in-frame clones and drops some. The top ten clones hold 45% to 50% of a sample with approximately 12,000 clones, 60% to 85% of them seen once. The J gene is TRBJ2-1, the V gene TRBV28; the D is unclear. The sample was peripheral blood mononuclear cells. The receptor comes from a man between 60 and 75 years old with T-cell large granular lymphocyte leukemia. Some clones in this sample may be carry-over from other donors' samples. Here the CDR3 DNA reads TGTGCCAGCAGTTTAAGGAGAAATGAGCAGTTCTTC. It yields the protein CASSLRRNEQFF. Supplemented by reference TRBV28 and TRBJ2-1, the full variable domain reads DVKVTQSSRYLVKRTGEKVFLECVQDMDHENMFWYRQDPGLGLRLIYFSYDVKMKEKGDIPEGYSVSREKKERFSLILESASTNQTSMYLCASSLRRNEQFFGPGTRLTVL.